The 27 T cell receptor beta chains below all came from one sample that was sequenced in a study of radiation and T cells in renal cell carcinoma. Sequencing used immunoSEQ multiplex PCR; TCRdb keeps in-frame clones, though not all of them. The sample has roughly 130,000 clones; about 88% are singletons. Time point reported: baseline pretreatment blood. Treatment defined: 15 Gy SBRT to primary tumor, nephrectomy 4 weeks later. The specimen comprised blood, sampled from a patient whose treatment included radiotherapy and nephrectomy. These receptors were obtained from a woman aged 45-60 years with renal cell carcinoma.

The chain is built from TRBV9 and TRBJ2-3; D is undetermined. Deletions cut 0 bases from V and 9 bases from J, with 11 bases between. The V gene's germline CDR1 is SGDLS and CDR2 YYNGEE. This CDR3 region has 13 residues. The CDR3 loop is CASSVVTLGTQYF. The CDR3 region has the DNA TGTGCCAGCAGCGTAGTAACCTTAGGGACGCAGTATTTT.

V and J are TRBV30 and TRBJ1-2; TRBD1 is a possible D gene (5 bases). Germline V gene sequence: CDR1 GTSNPN, CDR2 SVGIG (reference sequence). The CDR3 totals 12 residues. V was trimmed by 2 bases and J by 5 bases, leaving 9 bases between them. CDR3 sequence: CAWSMGPYGYTF. The CDR3 bases are TGTGCCTGGAGTATGGGGCCTTATGGCTACACCTTC.

The V gene is TRBV7-9, the J gene TRBJ2-7; TRBD1 might be the D (6 bases). The germline V and J ends were trimmed by 3 bases and 6 bases, with 9 bases remaining between them. The CDR3 has 12 residues. Germline V gene sequence: CDR1 SEHNR, CDR2 FQNEAQ (reference sequence). DNA of the CDR3: TGTGCCAGCAGCTTTCAGGGGTCCGAGCAGTACTTC. Amino acids: CASSFQGSEQYF. Using reference TRBV7-9 and TRBJ2-7 for the parts outside the CDR3, the full variable domain is DTGVSQNPRHKITKRGQNVTFRCDPISEHNRLYWYRQTLGQGPEFLTYFQNEAQLEKSRLLSDRFSAERPKGSFSTLEIQRTEQGDSAMYLCASSFQGSEQYFGPGTRLTVT.

The chain recombines TRBV5-1 with TRBJ1-2, with D perhaps matching TRBD1 (6 bases). The length of the CDR3 is 16 residues. Germline V lookup: CDR1 SGHRS, CDR2 YFSETQ. Trimming stripped 0 bases from V and 8 bases from J, with 20 bases between. The chain's CDR3 is CASSLVEGVPSKGYTF. CDR3 DNA sequence: TGCGCCAGCAGCTTGGTGGAGGGGGTCCCCTCTAAGGGCTACACCTTC.

This clone was seen more than once but under ten times. This chain uses TRBV7-2 with TRBJ1-6; 7 bases are shared with TRBD1. This CDR3 contains 15 residues. The germline CDR1 and CDR2 sequences are SGHTA and FQGNSA. V was pared by 0 bases and J by 9 bases, with 5 bases of the junction left unmatched. The CDR3 loop reads CASSLARTGLSPLHF. The CDR3 nucleotides read TGTGCCAGCAGCTTAGCCCGGACAGGACTTTCACCCCTCCACTTT.

The chain employs TRBV7-9 and TRBJ1-2, with 9 bases aligning to TRBD1. The CDR3 extends over 13 amino acids. V dropped 7 bases and J dropped 7; count of bases not matched to a gene: 7. The germline CDR1 and CDR2 sequences are SEHNR and FQNEAQ (reference sequence). CDR3: CASTSQGAVGYTF. The CDR3 coding sequence is TGTGCCAGCACCTCACAGGGGGCGGTTGGCTACACCTTC. Combining the CDR3 with reference TRBV7-9 and TRBJ1-2 gives the whole variable domain DTGVSQNPRHKITKRGQNVTFRCDPISEHNRLYWYRQTLGQGPEFLTYFQNEAQLEKSRLLSDRFSAERPKGSFSTLEIQRTEQGDSAMYLCASTSQGAVGYTFGSGTRLTVV.

This chain joins TRBV19 and TRBJ2-7; tentative D call: TRBD2 (6 bases). The CDR3 is 12 amino acids. V lost 3 bases and J 6 bases, leaving 9 bases between the germline ends. Germline CDR1 LNHDA, CDR2 SQIVND (reference sequence). The CDR3 DNA is TGTGCCAGTAGTATTATGCGGGGCGAGCAGTACTTC. Translated, it gives CASSIMRGEQYF.

J is TRBJ1-6 and V is TRBV18; the D is unclear. Trimming removed 3 bases at V and 7 bases at J, with 10 bases between. The V gene's germline CDR1 is KGHSH and CDR2 LQKENI. This CDR3 is built from 14 residues. The CDR3 nucleotides read TGTGCCAGCTCACCGGACCTAGGGAATTCACCCCTCCACTTT. It encodes CASSPDLGNSPLHF.

This clone appeared a few times. The V call is TRBV7-2, the J call TRBJ1-1; D call uncertain. Looked up from germline, CDR1 is SGHTA and CDR2 is FQGNSA. The V and J ends lost 1 base and 3 bases respectively, with 6 bases between them. The CDR3 is made up of 13 amino acids. The CDR3 nucleotides read TGTGCCAGCAGCTTAGGGCCATACACTGAAGCTTTCTTT. This codes for CASSLGPYTEAFF.

The J gene is TRBJ1-2, the V gene TRBV4-3; a possible D gene is TRBD1 (5 bases). Trimming pared 4 bases from V and 3 bases from J, leaving 15 bases between. CDR1 and CDR2 from the germline V gene are LGHNA and YSLEER. The CDR3 has 15 amino acids. In DNA, the CDR3 is TGCGCCAGCAGCCCCAGGTACGACAGCCACTATGGCTACACCTTC. This gives the protein CASSPRYDSHYGYTF.

Concerning this clone: Germline and junction disagree at one end, which may indicate a read error. V usage is TRBV18 and J usage is TRBJ1-1, with D unresolved. Germline CDR1 and CDR2: KGHSH and LQKENI. This CDR3 comprises 13 residues. CDR3 bases: TGTGCCAGTTCACGAGGTGCGAACACTGAAGCTTTCTTT. It is translated as CASSRGANTEAFF. The full variable domain, its missing parts supplied by reference TRBV18 and TRBJ1-1, is NAGVMQNPRHLVRRRGQEARLRCSPMKGHSHVYWYRQLPEEGLKFMVYLQKENIIDESGMPKERFSAEFPKEGPSILRIQQVVRGDSAAYFCASSRGANTEAFFGQGTRLTVV.

The chain joins TRBV7-3 to TRBJ1-1; D is unclear. The CDR3 sequence is 13 residues long. Deletions cut 5 bases from V and 6 bases from J, with 13 bases between. Germline V gene lookup returns CDR1 SGHTA and CDR2 FQGTGA. The CDR3 region is CASSLDPGAEAFF. The CDR3 DNA is TGTGCCAGCAGCCTCGACCCTGGGGCTGAAGCTTTCTTT.

The rearrangement uses TRBV29-1 and TRBJ1-1; no reliable D call. Germline V gives CDR1 SQVTM, CDR2 ANQGSEA. The CDR3 consists of 13 residues. Trimming shortened V by 1 base and J by 3 bases, and 9 bases separated the two germline ends. The CDR3 nucleotides read TGCAGCGTTGAAGCCAGATTCTACACTGAAGCTTTCTTT. Its protein is CSVEARFYTEAFF.

Here the CDR3 reads CASTERRASNQPQHF. CDR3 sequence (DNA): TGTGCCAGCACCGAAAGAAGGGCGAGCAATCAGCCCCAGCATTTT. The V call is TRBV11-2, the J call TRBJ1-5, with D hard to call. This CDR3 region has 15 residues. Trimming took off 7 bases at V and 1 base at J, with 14 bases between the two ends. Germline V CDR1 and CDR2: SGHAT, FQNNGV. Drawing the rest from reference TRBV11-2 and TRBJ1-5, the complete variable domain is EAGVAQSPRYKIIEKRQSVAFWCNPISGHATLYWYQQILGQGPKLLIQFQNNGVVDDSQLPKDRFSAERLKGVDSTLKIQPAKLEDSAVYLCASTERRASNQPQHFGDGTRLSIL.

This chain joins TRBV21-1 and TRBJ1-1. TRBV21-1 is a known pseudogene. The CDR3 consists of 17 residues. The CDR3 region is CASSKDRVRRPGPEAFF. The DNA of the CDR3 is TGTGCCAGCAGCAAAGATAGGGTCAGGCGTCCCGGGCCTGAAGCTTTCTTT.

The chain combines TRBV6-5 with TRBJ1-1; no clear D gene. The CDR3 sequence is 12 residues long. From germline, CDR1 is MNHEY and CDR2 SVGAGI. V lost 0 bases to trimming and J lost 11 bases, with 10 bases between them. The CDR3 region is CASSYSGQEAFF. The CDR3 DNA follows: TGTGCCAGCAGTTACTCAGGCCAAGAGGCTTTCTTT.

The genes are TRBV15 and TRBJ1-2; tentatively, D is TRBD1 (5 bases). With 0 bases removed from V and 8 bases from J, the gap between germline ends came to 13 bases. The CDR3 consists of 14 residues. CDR1 is LNHNV and CDR2 is YYDKDF in the germline V gene (reference sequence). The CDR3 DNA reads as TGTGCCACCAGCAGAGATAGGGGACGGTGGGGCTACACCTTC. Translating gives CATSRDRGRWGYTF. Using reference TRBV15 and TRBJ1-2 for the parts outside the CDR3, the full variable domain is DAMVIQNPRYQVTQFGKPVTLSCSQTLNHNVMYWYQQKSSQAPKLLFHYYDKDFNNEADTPDNFQSRRPNTSFCFLDIRSPGLGDTAMYLCATSRDRGRWGYTFGSGTRLTVV.

V gene TRBV27 combines with J gene TRBJ1-1; tentative D call: TRBD1 (5 bases). Trimming shortened V by 4 bases and J by 4 bases, and 13 bases separated the two germline ends. CDR1 is MNHEY, CDR2 SMNVEV, per germline (reference sequence). This CDR3 has 14 amino acids. CDR3 DNA: TGTGCCAGCAGTTGGGCCTACGGGGGCACTGAAGCTTTCTTT. This translates into CASSWAYGGTEAFF.

This chain uses TRBV19 with TRBJ1-1; D gene unclear. Germline loops: CDR1 LNHDA, CDR2 SQIVND (reference sequence). V was trimmed by 7 bases and J by 0 bases, leaving 15 bases between them. This CDR3 region has 15 residues. The CDR3 loop reads CASTLDTRLNTEAFF. DNA for the CDR3: TGTGCCAGTACCCTAGACACCCGTCTGAACACTGAAGCTTTCTTT. Full variable domain (missing parts from reference TRBV19 and TRBJ1-1): DGGITQSPKYLFRKEGQNVTLSCEQNLNHDAMYWYRQDPGQGLRLIYYSQIVNDFQKGDIAEGYSVSREKKESFPLTVTSAQKNPTAFYLCASTLDTRLNTEAFFGQGTRLTVV.

The V call is TRBV5-1, the J call TRBJ2-5; TRBD1 matches at 7 bases. This CDR3 is 13 amino acids long. Germline CDR1 reads SGHRS; CDR2 reads YFSETQ. Unmatched junction bases numbered 4, after V lost 3 bases and J lost 5 bases. CDR3 in DNA: TGCGCCAGCAGCTCCGACAGGGACGAGACCCAGTACTTC. This sequence encodes CASSSDRDETQYF.

This clone appeared once. The chain carries TRBV6-1 and TRBJ2-7, with 9 bases fitting TRBD1. This CDR3 comprises 14 residues. CDR1 and CDR2 (germline): MNHNS, SASEGT. V trimming: 4 bases; J trimming: 3 bases; junction bases outside the gene matches: 4. The CDR3 loop reads CASSAGQGVYEQYF. The CDR3 nucleotides are TGTGCCAGCAGTGCGGGACAGGGAGTCTACGAGCAGTACTTC.

This chain joins TRBV28 and TRBJ1-4, with D perhaps TRBD1 (6 bases). Germline V gene data show CDR1 as MDHEN and CDR2 as SYDVKM. V lost 5 bases to trimming and J lost 8 bases, with 12 bases between them. The CDR3 loop spans 13 amino acids. This CDR3 is CASSEGGAEKLFF. Written as DNA, the CDR3 is TGTGCCAGCAGTGAGGGGGGGGCGGAAAAACTGTTTTTT. Filled out from reference TRBV28 and TRBJ1-4, the complete variable domain reads DVKVTQSSRYLVKRTGEKVFLECVQDMDHENMFWYRQDPGLGLRLIYFSYDVKMKEKGDIPEGYSVSREKKERFSLILESASTNQTSMYLCASSEGGAEKLFFGSGTQLSVL.

Regarding this clone: Other DNA sequences in the same sample also yield this CDR3. The chain combines TRBV5-1 with TRBJ2-2; the D gene is possibly TRBD1 (5 bases). In germline, CDR1 is SGHRS, CDR2 YFSETQ. V lost 5 bases and J 3 bases, leaving 14 bases between the germline ends. The CDR3 runs 15 residues. CDR3: CASSFVTGDTGELFF. DNA of the CDR3: TGCGCCAGCAGTTTTGTAACAGGAGACACCGGGGAGCTGTTTTTT.

This clone was seen once. The V gene is TRBV19, the J gene TRBJ2-7; no definite D call. V was cut by 6 bases and J by 2 bases, with 14 bases left in between. Germline values: CDR1 LNHDA, CDR2 SQIVND (reference sequence). There are 14 residues in the CDR3. The chain's CDR3 is CASSTTQGTYEQYF. CDR3 DNA sequence: TGTGCCAGTAGCACGACTCAAGGGACCTACGAGCAGTACTTC.

The chain recombines TRBV7-9 with TRBJ2-5, with 12 bases fitting TRBD1. The CDR3 sequence is 16 residues long. V gave up 2 bases and J gave up 3 bases; unmatched junction bases: 4. CDR1 and CDR2 from the germline V gene are SEHNR and FQNEAQ (reference sequence). CDR3: CASSLHGTGGEETQYF. As DNA, the CDR3 is TGTGCCAGCAGCTTACACGGGACAGGGGGCGAAGAGACCCAGTACTTC.

The chain uses TRBV28 and TRBJ2-1; 13 nucleotides line up with TRBD2. CDR1 is MDHEN and CDR2 is SYDVKM in the germline V gene. CDR3 length equals 19 residues. The junction had 7 bases not matched to a gene; V was cut back by 0 bases and J by 2 bases. The CDR3 region is CASSLWGSGTSGAYNEQFF. The CDR3 DNA is TGTGCCAGCAGTTTATGGGGGTCGGGGACTAGCGGGGCCTACAATGAGCAGTTCTTC.

The chain uses TRBV2 and TRBJ2-2; no clear D gene. Between the trimmed V and J ends, which lost 0 bases and 2 bases, there was a span of 10 bases. Germline-derived CDR1 and CDR2 are SNHLY and FYNNEI. The CDR3 is 16 amino acids. DNA for the CDR3: TGTGCCAGCAGTGAAGCTGTGGGAAGTAACACCGGGGAGCTGTTTTTT. Its protein is CASSEAVGSNTGELFF.